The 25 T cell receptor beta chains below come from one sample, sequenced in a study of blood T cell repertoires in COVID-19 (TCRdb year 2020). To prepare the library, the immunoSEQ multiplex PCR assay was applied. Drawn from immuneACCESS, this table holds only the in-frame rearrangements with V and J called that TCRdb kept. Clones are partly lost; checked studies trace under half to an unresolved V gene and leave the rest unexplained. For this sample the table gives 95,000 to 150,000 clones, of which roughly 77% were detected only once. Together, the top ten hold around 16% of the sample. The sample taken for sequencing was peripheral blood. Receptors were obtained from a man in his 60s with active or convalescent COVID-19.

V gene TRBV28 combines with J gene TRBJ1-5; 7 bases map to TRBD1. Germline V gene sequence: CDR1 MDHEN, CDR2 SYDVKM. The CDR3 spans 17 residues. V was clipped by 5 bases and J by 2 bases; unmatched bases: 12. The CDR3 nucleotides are TGTGCCAGCAGTCTTATTACAGGGGTTGGGGGCAATCAGCCCCAGCATTTT. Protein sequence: CASSLITGVGGNQPQHF.

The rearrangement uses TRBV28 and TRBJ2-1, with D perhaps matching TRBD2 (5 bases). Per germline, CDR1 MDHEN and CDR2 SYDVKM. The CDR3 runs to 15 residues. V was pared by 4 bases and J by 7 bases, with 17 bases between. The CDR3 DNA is TGTGCCAGCAGTTCCCCCCCGGCCCCGGGGAATGAGCAGTTCTTC. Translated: CASSSPPAPGNEQFF.

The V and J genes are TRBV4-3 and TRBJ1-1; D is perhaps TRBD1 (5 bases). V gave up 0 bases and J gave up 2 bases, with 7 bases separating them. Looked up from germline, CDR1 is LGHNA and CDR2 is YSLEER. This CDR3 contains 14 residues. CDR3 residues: CASSQDTGNTEAFF. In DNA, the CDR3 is TGCGCCAGCAGCCAAGATACAGGAAACACTGAAGCTTTCTTT.

CDR3 loop: CASSTLTAMNTEAFF. CDR3 nucleotide sequence: TGTGCCAGTAGTACATTGACAGCCATGAACACTGAAGCTTTCTTT. The chain uses TRBV19 and TRBJ1-1; D possibly corresponds to TRBD1 (5 bases). Germline CDR1 LNHDA, CDR2 SQIVND (reference sequence). Between the trimmed V and J ends, which lost 4 bases and 0 bases, there was a span of 12 bases. CDR3 length: 15 residues.

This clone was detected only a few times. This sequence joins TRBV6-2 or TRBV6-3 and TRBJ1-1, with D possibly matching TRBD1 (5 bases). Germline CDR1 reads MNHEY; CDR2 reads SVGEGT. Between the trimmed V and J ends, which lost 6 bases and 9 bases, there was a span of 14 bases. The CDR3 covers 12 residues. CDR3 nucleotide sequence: TGTGCCAGCAGCCCCGGGGGATTTCAAGCTTTCTTT. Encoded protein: CASSPGGFQAFF.

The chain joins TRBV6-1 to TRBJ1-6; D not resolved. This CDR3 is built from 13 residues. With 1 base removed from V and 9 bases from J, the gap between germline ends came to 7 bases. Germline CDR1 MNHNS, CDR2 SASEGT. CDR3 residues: CASSEGARSPLHF. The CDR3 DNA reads TGTGCCAGCAGTGAAGGGGCTCGTTCACCCCTCCACTTT.

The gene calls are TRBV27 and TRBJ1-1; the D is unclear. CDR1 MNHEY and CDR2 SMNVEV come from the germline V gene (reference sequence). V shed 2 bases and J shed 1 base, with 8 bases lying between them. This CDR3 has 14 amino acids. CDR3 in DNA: TGTGCCAGCAGTTTACGGGGTCGGAACACTGAAGCTTTCTTT. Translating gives CASSLRGRNTEAFF.

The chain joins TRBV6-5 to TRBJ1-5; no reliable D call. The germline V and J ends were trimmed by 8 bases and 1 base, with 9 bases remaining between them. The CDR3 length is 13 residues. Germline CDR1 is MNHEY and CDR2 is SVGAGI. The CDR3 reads CASEVRSNQPQHF. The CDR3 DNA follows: TGTGCCAGCGAAGTGCGGAGCAATCAGCCCCAGCATTTT.

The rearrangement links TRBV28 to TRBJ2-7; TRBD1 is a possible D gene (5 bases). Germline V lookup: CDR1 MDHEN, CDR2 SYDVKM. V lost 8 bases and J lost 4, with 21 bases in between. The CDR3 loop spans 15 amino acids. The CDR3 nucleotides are TGTGCCAGCCTTCGCCCTAGGGCAGGGCGGTACGAGCAGTACTTC. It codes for CASLRPRAGRYEQYF.

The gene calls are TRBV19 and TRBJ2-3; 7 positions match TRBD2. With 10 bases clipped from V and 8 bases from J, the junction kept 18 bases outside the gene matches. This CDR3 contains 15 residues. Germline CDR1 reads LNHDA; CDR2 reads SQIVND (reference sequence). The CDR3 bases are TGTGCCACCCTATCCTACCCGGGAGGAGTTGGTACGCAGTATTTT. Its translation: CATLSYPGGVGTQYF.

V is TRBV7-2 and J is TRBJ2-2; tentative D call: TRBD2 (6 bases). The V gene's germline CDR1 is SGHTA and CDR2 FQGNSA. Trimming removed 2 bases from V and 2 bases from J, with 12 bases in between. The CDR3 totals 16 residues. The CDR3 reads CASSLSGDSNTGELFF. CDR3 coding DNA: TGTGCCAGCAGCTTATCGGGGGACTCCAACACCGGGGAGCTGTTTTTT.

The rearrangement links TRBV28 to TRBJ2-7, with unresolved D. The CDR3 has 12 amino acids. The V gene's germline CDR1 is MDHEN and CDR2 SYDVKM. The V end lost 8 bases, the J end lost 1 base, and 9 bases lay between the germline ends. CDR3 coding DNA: TGTGCCAGCCAGCGTACTTCCTACGAGCAGTACTTC. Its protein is CASQRTSYEQYF.

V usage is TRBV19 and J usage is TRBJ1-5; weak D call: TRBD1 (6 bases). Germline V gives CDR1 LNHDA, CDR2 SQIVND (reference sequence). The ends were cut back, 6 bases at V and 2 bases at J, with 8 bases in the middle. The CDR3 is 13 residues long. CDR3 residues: CASSRGGNQPQHF. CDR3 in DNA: TGTGCCAGTAGCAGGGGTGGCAATCAGCCCCAGCATTTT.

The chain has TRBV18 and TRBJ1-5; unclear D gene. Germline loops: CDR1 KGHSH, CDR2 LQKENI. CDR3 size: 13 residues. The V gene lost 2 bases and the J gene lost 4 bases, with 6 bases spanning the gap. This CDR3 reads CASSPTGNQPQHF. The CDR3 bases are TGTGCCAGCTCACCAACCGGGAATCAGCCCCAGCATTTT.

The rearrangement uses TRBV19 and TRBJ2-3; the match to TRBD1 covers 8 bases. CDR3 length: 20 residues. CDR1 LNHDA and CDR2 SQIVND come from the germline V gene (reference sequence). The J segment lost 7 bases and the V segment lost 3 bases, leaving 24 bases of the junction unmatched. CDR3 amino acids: CASSMDPQGARRSVGHTQYF. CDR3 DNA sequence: TGTGCCAGTAGTATGGACCCCCAGGGGGCGAGACGAAGTGTTGGGCATACGCAGTATTTT.

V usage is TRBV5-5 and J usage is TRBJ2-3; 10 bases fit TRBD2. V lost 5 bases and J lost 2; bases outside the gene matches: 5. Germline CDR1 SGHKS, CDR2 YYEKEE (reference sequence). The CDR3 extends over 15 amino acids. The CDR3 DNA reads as TGTGCCAGCAGGTCTAGCGGGAGAATCACAGATACGCAGTATTTT. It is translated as CASRSSGRITDTQYF. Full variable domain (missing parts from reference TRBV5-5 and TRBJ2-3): DAGVTQSPTHLIKTRGQQVTLRCSPISGHKSVSWYQQVLGQGPQFIFQYYEKEERGRGNFPDRFSARQFPNYSSELNVNALLLGDSALYLCASRSSGRITDTQYFGPGTRLTVL.

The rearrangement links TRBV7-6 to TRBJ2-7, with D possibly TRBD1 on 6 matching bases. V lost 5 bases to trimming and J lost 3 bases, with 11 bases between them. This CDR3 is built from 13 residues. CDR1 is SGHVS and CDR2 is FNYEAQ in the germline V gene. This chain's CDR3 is CASSPGHLYEQYF. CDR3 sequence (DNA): TGTGCCAGCAGCCCGGGACATCTCTACGAGCAGTACTTC.

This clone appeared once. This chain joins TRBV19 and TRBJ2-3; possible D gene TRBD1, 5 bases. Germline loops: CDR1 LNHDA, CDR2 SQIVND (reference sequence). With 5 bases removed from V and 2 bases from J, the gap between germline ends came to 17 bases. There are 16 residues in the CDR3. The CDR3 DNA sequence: TGTGCCAGTAGTCTCACAGGCCAGACTTACACAGATACGCAGTATTTT. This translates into CASSLTGQTYTDTQYF.

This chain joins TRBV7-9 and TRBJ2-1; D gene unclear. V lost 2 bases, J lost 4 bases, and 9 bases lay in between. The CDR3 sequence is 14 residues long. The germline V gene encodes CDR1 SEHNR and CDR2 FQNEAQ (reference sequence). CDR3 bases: TGTGCCAGCAGCTTAAGCGCTGAGTACAATGAGCAGTTCTTC. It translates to CASSLSAEYNEQFF.

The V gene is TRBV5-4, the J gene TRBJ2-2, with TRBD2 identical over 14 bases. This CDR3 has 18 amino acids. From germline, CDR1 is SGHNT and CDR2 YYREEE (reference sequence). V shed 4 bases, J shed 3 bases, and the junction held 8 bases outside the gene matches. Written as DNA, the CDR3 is TGTGCCAGCAGCGGTAGGACTAGCGGGAGGTTCCACACCGGGGAGCTGTTTTTT. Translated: CASSGRTSGRFHTGELFF.

CDR3 loop: CASSAGTDTQYF. CDR3 bases: TGTGCCAGCAGTGCAGGCACAGATACGCAGTATTTT. This chain connects TRBV12-3 or TRBV12-4 to TRBJ2-3; D gene unclear. CDR3 length: 12 amino acids. Trimming took 5 bases from V and 1 from J, leaving 4 bases between them.

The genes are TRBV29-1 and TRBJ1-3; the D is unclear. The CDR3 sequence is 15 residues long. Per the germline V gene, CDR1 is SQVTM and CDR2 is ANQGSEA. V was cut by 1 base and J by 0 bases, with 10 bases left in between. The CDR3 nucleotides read TGCAGCGTTGAAGTAGAAAATAACTCTGGAAACACCATATATTTT. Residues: CSVEVENNSGNTIYF.

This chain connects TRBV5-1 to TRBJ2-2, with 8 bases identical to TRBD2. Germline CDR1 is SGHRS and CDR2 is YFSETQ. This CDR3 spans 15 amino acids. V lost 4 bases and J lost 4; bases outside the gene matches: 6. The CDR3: CASSPGGVGTGELFF. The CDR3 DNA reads TGCGCCAGCAGCCCGGGGGGGGTTGGCACCGGGGAGCTGTTTTTT. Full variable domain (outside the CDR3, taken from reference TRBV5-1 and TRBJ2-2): KAGVTQTPRYLIKTRGQQVTLSCSPISGHRSVSWYQQTPGQGLQFLFEYFSETQRNKGNFPGRFSGRQFSNSRSEMNVSTLELGDSALYLCASSPGGVGTGELFFGEGSRLTVL.

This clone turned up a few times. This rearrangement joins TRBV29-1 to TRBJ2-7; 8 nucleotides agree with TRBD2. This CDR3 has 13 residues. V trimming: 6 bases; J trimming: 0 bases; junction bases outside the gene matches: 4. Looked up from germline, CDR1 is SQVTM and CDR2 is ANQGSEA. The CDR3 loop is CSVRGASSYEQYF. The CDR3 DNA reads TGCAGCGTGCGGGGGGCAAGCTCCTACGAGCAGTACTTC.

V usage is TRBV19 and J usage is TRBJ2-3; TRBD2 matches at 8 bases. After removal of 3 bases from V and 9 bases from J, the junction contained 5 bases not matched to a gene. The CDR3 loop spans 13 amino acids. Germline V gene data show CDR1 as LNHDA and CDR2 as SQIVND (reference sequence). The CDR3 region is CASSIGGARTQYF. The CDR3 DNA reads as TGTGCCAGTAGTATCGGGGGGGCGAGAACGCAGTATTTT.